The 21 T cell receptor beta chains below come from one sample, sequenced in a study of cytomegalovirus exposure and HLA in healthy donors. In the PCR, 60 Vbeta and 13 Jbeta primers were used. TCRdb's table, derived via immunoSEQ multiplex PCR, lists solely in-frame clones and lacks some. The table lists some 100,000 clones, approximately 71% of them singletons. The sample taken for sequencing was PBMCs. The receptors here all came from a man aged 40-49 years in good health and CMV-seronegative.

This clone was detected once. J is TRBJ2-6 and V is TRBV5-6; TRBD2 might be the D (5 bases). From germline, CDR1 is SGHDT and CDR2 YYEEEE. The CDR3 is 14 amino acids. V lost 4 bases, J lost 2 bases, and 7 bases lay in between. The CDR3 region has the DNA TGTGCCAGCAGCCTAGCACCTGGGGCCAACGTCCTGACTTTC. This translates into CASSLAPGANVLTF.

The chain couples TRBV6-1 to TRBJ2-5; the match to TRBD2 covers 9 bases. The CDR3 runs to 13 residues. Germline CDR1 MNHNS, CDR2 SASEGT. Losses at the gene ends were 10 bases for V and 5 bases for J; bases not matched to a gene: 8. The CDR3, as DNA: TGTGCCACTAGACTAGCGGCGGGGGAGACCCAGTACTTC. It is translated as CATRLAAGETQYF.

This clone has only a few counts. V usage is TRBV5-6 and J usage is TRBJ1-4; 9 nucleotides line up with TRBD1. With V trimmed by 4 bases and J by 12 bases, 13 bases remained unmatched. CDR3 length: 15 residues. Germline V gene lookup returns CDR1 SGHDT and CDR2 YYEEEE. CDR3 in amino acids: CASSRVPGQGSELFF. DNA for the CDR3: TGTGCCAGCAGCCGAGTACCGGGACAGGGTAGCGAACTGTTTTTT. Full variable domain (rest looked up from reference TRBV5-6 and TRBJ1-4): DAGVTQSPTHLIKTRGQQVTLRCSPKSGHDTVSWYQQALGQGPQFIFQYYEEEERQRGNFPDRFSGHQFPNYSSELNVNALLLGDSALYLCASSRVPGQGSELFFGSGTQLSVL.

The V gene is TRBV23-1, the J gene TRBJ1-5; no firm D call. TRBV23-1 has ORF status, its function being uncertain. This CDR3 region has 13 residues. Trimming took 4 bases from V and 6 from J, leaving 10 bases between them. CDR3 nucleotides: TGCGCCAGCAGTCTCCGTATTAGTCAGCCCCAGCATTTT. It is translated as CASSLRISQPQHF.

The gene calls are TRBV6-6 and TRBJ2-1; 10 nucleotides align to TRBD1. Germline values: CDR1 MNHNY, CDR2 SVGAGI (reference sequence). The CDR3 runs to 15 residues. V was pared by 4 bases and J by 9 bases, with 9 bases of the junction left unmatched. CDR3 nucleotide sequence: TGTGCCAGCAGTTTGGCCTTTGGACAGGGGGTTGAGCAGTTCTTC. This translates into CASSLAFGQGVEQFF.

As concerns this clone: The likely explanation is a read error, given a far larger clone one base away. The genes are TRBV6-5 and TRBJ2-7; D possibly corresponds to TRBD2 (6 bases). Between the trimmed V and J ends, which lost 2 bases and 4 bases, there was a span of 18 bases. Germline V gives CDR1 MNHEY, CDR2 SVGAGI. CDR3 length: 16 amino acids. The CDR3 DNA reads TGTGCCAGCAGTTACGGGCCGGGGGTCCCGCGGTACGAGCAGTACTTC. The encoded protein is CASSYGPGVPRYEQYF.

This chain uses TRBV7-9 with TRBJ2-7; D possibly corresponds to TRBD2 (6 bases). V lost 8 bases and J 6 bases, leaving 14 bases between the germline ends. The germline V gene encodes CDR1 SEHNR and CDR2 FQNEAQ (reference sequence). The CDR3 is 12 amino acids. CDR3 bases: TGTGCCAGCCAAAGGTCGGAGGGCGAGCAGTACTTC. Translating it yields CASQRSEGEQYF.

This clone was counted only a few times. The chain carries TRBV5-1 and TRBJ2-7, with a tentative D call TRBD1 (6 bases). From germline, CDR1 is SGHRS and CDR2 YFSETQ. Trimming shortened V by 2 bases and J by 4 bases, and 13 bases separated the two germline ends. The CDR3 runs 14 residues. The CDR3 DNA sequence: TGCGCCAGCAGCTTAGACGGGACACTATACGAGCAGTACTTC. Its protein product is CASSLDGTLYEQYF.

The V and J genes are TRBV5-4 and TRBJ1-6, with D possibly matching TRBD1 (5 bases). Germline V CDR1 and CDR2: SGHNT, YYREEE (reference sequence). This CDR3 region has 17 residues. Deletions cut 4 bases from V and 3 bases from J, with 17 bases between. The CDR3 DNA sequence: TGTGCCAGCAGCACCCAGCGTACAGGAGTCTATAATTCACCCCTCCACTTT. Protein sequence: CASSTQRTGVYNSPLHF.

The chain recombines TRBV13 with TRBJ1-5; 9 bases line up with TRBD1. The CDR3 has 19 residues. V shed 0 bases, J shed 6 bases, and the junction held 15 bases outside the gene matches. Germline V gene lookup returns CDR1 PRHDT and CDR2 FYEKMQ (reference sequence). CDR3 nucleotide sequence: TGTGCCAGCAGCTTAGGCCCTGCTCGTCCCGGGACAGGGTCTCAGCCCCAGCATTTT. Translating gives CASSLGPARPGTGSQPQHF.

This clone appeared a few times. The CDR3 is CASSVGRTGDHEQYF. Here the CDR3 DNA reads TGTGCCAGCAGCGTAGGTCGGACAGGGGACCACGAGCAGTACTTC. This sequence joins TRBV9 and TRBJ2-7; 9 bases fit TRBD1. Germline V lookup: CDR1 SGDLS, CDR2 YYNGEE. The CDR3 consists of 15 residues. The ends lost 0 bases at V and 5 bases at J; junction bases unmatched: 6.

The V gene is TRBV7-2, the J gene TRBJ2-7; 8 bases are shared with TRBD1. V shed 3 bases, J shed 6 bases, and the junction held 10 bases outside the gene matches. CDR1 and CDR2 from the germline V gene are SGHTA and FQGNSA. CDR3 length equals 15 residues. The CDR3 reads CASSLTPLQGGEQYF. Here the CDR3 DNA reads TGTGCCAGCAGCTTGACGCCCCTACAGGGGGGCGAGCAGTACTTC.

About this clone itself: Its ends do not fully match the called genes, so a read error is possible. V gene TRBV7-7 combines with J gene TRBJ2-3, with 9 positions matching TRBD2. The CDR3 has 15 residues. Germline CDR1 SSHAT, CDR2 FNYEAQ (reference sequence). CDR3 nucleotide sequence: TGTGCTAGCAGCTTAAGTGTGGCTAGCGGGAATACGCAGTATTTT. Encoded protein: CASSLSVASGNTQYF.

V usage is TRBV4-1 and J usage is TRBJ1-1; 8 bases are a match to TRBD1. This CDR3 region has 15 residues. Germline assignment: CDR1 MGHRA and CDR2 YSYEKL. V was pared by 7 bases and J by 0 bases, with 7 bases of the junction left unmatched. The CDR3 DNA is TGCGCCAGCACGCGGACAGGGTCGGTGAACACTGAAGCTTTCTTT. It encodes CASTRTGSVNTEAFF.

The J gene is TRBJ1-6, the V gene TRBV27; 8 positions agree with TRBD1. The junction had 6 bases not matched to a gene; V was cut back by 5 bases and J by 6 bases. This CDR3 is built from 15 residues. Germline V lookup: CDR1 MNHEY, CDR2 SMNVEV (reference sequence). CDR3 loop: CASSQLDRANSPLHF. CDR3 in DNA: TGTGCCAGCAGTCAACTGGACAGGGCTAATTCACCCCTCCACTTT.

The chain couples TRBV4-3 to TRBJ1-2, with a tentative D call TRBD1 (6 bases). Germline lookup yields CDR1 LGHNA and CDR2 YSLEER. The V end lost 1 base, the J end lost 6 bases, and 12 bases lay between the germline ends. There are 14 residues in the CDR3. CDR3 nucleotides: TGCGCCAGCAGCCAAGTCCCCGGGGGGCATGGCTACACCTTC. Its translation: CASSQVPGGHGYTF.

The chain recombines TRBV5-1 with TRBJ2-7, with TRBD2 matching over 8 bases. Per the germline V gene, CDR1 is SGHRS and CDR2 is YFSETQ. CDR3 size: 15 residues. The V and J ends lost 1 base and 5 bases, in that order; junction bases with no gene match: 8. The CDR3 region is CASSLIYGGGDEQYF. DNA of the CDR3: TGCGCCAGCAGCTTGATATACGGGGGGGGAGACGAGCAGTACTTC.

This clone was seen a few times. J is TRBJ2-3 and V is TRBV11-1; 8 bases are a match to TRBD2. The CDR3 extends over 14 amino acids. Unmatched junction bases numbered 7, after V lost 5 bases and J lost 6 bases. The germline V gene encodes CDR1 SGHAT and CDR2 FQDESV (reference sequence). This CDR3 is CASSLRTSRDTQYF. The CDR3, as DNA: TGTGCCAGCAGCCTAAGGACTAGCAGGGATACGCAGTATTTT.

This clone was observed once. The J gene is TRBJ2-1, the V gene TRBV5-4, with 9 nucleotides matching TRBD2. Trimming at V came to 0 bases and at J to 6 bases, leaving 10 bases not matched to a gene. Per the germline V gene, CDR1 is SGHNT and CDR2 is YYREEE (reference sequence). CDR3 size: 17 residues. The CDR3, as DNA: TGTGCCAGCAGCTTGGGATATCTGCGGGGGGGTACCAATGAGCAGTTCTTC. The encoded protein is CASSLGYLRGGTNEQFF.

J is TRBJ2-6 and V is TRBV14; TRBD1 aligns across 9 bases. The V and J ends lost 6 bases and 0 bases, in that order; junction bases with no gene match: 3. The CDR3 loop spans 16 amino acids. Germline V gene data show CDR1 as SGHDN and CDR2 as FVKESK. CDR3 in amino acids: CASSLTGGSGANVLTF. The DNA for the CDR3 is TGTGCCAGCAGTCTGACAGGGGGCTCTGGGGCCAACGTCCTGACTTTC.

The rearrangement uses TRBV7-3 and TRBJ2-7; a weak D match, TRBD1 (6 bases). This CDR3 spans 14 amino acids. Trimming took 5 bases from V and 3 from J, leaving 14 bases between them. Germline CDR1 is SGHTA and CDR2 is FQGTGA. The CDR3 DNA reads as TGTGCCAGCAGCAAACAGGGTTCGGGCTACGAGCAGTACTTC. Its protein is CASSKQGSGYEQYF.